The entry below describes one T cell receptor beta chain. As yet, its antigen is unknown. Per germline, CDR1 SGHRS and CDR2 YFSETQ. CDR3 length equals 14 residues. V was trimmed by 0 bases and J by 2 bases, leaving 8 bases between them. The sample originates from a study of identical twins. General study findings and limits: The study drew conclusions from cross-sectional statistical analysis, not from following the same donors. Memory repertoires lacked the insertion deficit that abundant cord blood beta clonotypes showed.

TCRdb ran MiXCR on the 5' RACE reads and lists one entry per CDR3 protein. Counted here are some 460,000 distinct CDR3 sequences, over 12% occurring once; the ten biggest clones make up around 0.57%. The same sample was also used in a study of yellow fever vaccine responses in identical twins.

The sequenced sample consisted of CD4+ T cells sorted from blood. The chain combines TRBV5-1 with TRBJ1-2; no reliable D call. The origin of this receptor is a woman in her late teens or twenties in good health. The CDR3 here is CASSLEAVNYGYTF. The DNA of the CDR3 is TGCGCCAGCAGCTTGGAGGCAGTCAACTATGGCTACACCTTC.